This TCR beta chain was identified during a study of technical replicates of blood from several donors (dated 2017 in TCRdb). Cut back by 8 bases and 0 bases, the V and J ends lie 13 bases apart. The CDR3, from cysteine to phenylalanine, totals 14 residues. The entry retains the CDR3 DNA only, 42 bases that are in frame from base 1. CDR1 and CDR2 (LNHDA, SQIVND) derive from the germline V gene (reference sequence). This clone was seen once. It lacks a known antigen. Base-call qualities are not available, and no considerably larger clone is one nucleotide away. Libraries were made using the immunoSEQ multiplex PCR assay. Entries here come from immuneACCESS through TCRdb and include only in-frame sequences with V and J called. Some clones fail to appear in such tables; in the studies checked, an unresolved V gene covers under half of the shortfall, and the cause of the remainder is unknown. The sample table contains under 75,000 clones; only one count was recorded for approximately 93% of them. The top ten clones comprise about 0.38% of the sample.

Sequenced: T cells isolated from PBMCs. The TCR comes from a human donor in good health. The chain was built from TRBV19 and TRBJ1-2; the D gene is perhaps TRBD1, from 6 matching bases. The nucleotides are TGTGCCAGTCTGTACAGGGTTTCTAACTATGGCTACACCTTC. The resulting protein is CASLYRVSNYGYTF.